This T cell receptor beta chain was obtained from a study of blood T cell repertoires in COVID-19. Looking at the study overall: Sites across the United States, Italy and Spain contributed samples from acute and convalescent COVID-19.

This CDR3 region has 14 residues. Germline CDR1 KGHDR, CDR2 SFDVKD. With 7 bases clipped from V and 4 bases from J, the junction kept 4 bases outside the gene matches. Authors' data handling: Reference gene primer amplification gave nucleated cell count estimates. This table comes from immunoSEQ multiplex PCR, and its TCRdb copy is limited to in-frame clones, with some not included. V and J calls and clone size are given by that table; D and trimming were obtained from the DNA. The data hold 110,000 or so clones, with approximately 90% observed a single time. The origin of this receptor is a woman between 50 and 59 years old with acute or convalescent COVID-19. Input material: peripheral blood. The V call is TRBV24-1, the J call TRBJ2-2, with 8 bases lining up with TRBD1. This CDR3 reads CATRETGATGELFF. CDR3 bases: TGTGCCACCAGGGAGACAGGGGCCACCGGGGAGCTGTTTTTT.